One T cell receptor (beta chain) is described in this entry. Original processing notes: Estimation of nucleated cell counts was performed using reference gene primer amplification. The table came from immunoSEQ multiplex PCR; TCRdb's copy has only in-frame clones and leaves some out. The D gene and trimming were derived from the DNA, and the V and J assignments and clone size from that table. The sample holds roughly 250,000 clones, about nine tenths seen once. The data are from a study of blood T cell repertoires in COVID-19. About the research overall: Sample material is recorded as cDNA or gDNA derived from T cells, B-cell-depleted T cells, or PBMCs.

V lost 6 bases, J lost 3 bases, and 7 bases stayed unmatched. The CDR3 is 14 amino acids. Germline-derived CDR1 and CDR2 are KGHSH and LQKENI. What was sequenced was peripheral blood. This clonotype originated in a woman in her thirties or forties with acute or convalescent COVID-19. The chain recombines TRBV18 with TRBJ1-2, with TRBD1 matching over 7 bases. DNA for the CDR3: TGTGCCAGCTCCTCGACAGGGTTTGACTATGGCTACACCTTC. Amino acid sequence: CASSSTGFDYGYTF.